The rows below give T cell receptor beta chains drawn from one sample of a study of blood T cell repertoires in COVID-19. The table came from immunoSEQ multiplex PCR; TCRdb's copy has only in-frame clones and leaves some out. This table has approximately 300,000 clones, 89% appearing once. Sequencing input: PBMCs or T cells enriched from blood (not recorded which). These receptors all come from a man between 60 and 75 years old who had recovered from COVID-19. The CDR3 runs from the conserved cysteine through the conserved F or W. A D gene is named only where the DNA matches it firmly. Where a row states a size, it is once, few, many or the class of an expanded clone; other rows omit it.

CASKSTGLNTEAFF | TGTGCCAGTAAGTCGACAGGCCTGAACACTGAAGCTTTCTTT | TRBV19 | NA | 14 | NA | TRBJ1-1
CASSSGTVNTEAFF | TGTGCCAGCAGTTCCGGGACAGTGAACACTGAAGCTTTCTTT | TRBV27 | NA | 14 | TRBD1 | TRBJ1-1
CASSLVIWTGRGEQFF | TGTGCCAGCAGCTTGGTAATTTGGACAGGGAGAGGTGAGCAGTTCTTC | TRBV5-4 | NA | 16 | TRBD1 | TRBJ2-1
CASSLAATGELFF | TGTGCCAGCAGCCTTGCGGCCACCGGGGAGCTGTTTTTT | TRBV3-1/TRBV3-2 | NA | 13 | NA | TRBJ2-2
CASSWMKTGNTEAFF | TGCGCCAGCAGCTGGATGAAGACAGGGAACACTGAAGCTTTCTTT | TRBV5-1 | NA | 15 | NA | TRBJ1-1
CASSLSYTDTQYF | TGTGCTAGCAGCTTATCCTACACAGATACGCAGTATTTT | TRBV7-7 | NA | 13 | NA | TRBJ2-3
CASSYAQQGGRTEAFF | TGTGCCAGCAGTTACGCCCAACAGGGGGGTAGGACTGAAGCTTTCTTT | TRBV6-5 | NA | 16 | TRBD1 | TRBJ1-1
CASSAPGLYTTDTQYF | TGTGCCAGCAGTGCCCCAGGACTCTATACCACAGATACGCAGTATTTT | TRBV6-4 | NA | 16 | NA | TRBJ2-3
CASTQERVHQPQHF | TGTGCCAGTACCCAGGAGAGGGTACATCAGCCCCAGCATTTT | TRBV19 | once | 14 | NA | TRBJ1-5
CASSLTGDDTGELFF | TGCGCCAGCAGCTTGACGGGAGACGACACCGGGGAGCTGTTTTTT | TRBV5-1 | NA | 15 | NA | TRBJ2-2
CASSLVGTGGNEQYF | TGTGCCAGCAGCTTAGTGGGGACAGGGGGCAACGAGCAGTACTTC | TRBV7-2 | few | 15 | TRBD1 | TRBJ2-7
CASSLGGGPNQPQHF | TGTGCCAGCAGTTTAGGCGGGGGTCCGAATCAGCCCCAGCATTTT | TRBV28 | NA | 15 | NA | TRBJ1-5
CASSLGQRQNTGELFF | TGTGCCAGCAGCCTGGGACAGCGGCAAAACACCGGGGAGCTGTTTTTT | TRBV4-2 | NA | 16 | TRBD1 | TRBJ2-2
CASSLVSSPRTGELFF | TGCGCCAGCAGCTTGGTATCGTCCCCCCGGACCGGGGAGCTGTTTTTT | TRBV5-1 | NA | 16 | NA | TRBJ2-2
CASSLVEFRTSGRGQETQYF | TGTGCCAGCAGCTTGGTGGAGTTTAGGACTAGCGGGAGGGGGCAAGAGACCCAGTACTTC | TRBV5-4 | NA | 20 | TRBD2 | TRBJ2-5
CASSRSGRPATEAFF | TGCGCCAGCAGCCGTTCTGGGAGGCCGGCCACTGAAGCTTTCTTT | TRBV5-1 | NA | 15 | NA | TRBJ1-1
CASSLAPQTANYGYTF | TGTGCCAGCAGCTTAGCGCCGCAGACAGCTAACTATGGCTACACCTTC | TRBV7-2 | NA | 16 | NA | TRBJ1-2
CASSLTAGDIYGYTF | TGTGCCAGCAGTCTTACAGCAGGGGACATCTATGGCTACACCTTC | TRBV27 | NA | 15 | NA | TRBJ1-2
CASSFPAGTSRRDTQYF | TGTGCCAGCAGCTTCCCTGCTGGGACTTCCCGACGAGATACGCAGTATTTT | TRBV11-2 | NA | 17 | NA | TRBJ2-3
CATSDGQGVNTGELFF | TGTGCCACCAGTGATGGACAGGGGGTGAACACCGGGGAGCTGTTTTTT | TRBV24-1 | NA | 16 | TRBD1 | TRBJ2-2
CASSSPVGSGRTGGETQYF | TGTGCCAGCAGCTCCCCGGTCGGTAGCGGGAGAACAGGCGGAGAGACCCAGTACTTC | TRBV2 | NA | 19 | TRBD2 | TRBJ2-5
CASSPGASGTPSWSGELFF | TGTGCCAGCAGCCCCGGGGCTAGCGGGACGCCCTCTTGGTCCGGGGAGCTGTTTTTT | TRBV4-2 | NA | 19 | TRBD2 | TRBJ2-2
CASSQGVASGRFSDTQYF | TGCGCCAGCAGCCAGGGGGTCGCTAGCGGGAGATTCTCAGATACGCAGTATTTT | TRBV4-3 | NA | 18 | TRBD2 | TRBJ2-3
CATSGGRQGDQPQHF | TGTGCCACCAGTGGCGGCCGTCAGGGCGATCAGCCCCAGCATTTT | TRBV24-1 | NA | 15 | NA | TRBJ1-5
CASTIAGSGEYGYTF | TGTGCCAGCACCATAGCGGGGAGTGGGGAATATGGCTACACCTTC | TRBV6-5 | NA | 15 | NA | TRBJ1-2
CASSPPQNYEQYF | TGTGCCAGCTCACCTCCACAGAACTACGAGCAGTACTTC | TRBV18 | NA | 13 | NA | TRBJ2-7
CASSLWGGPSANYGYTF | TGTGCCAGCAGCTTATGGGGAGGCCCATCCGCTAACTATGGCTACACCTTC | TRBV7-3 | NA | 17 | NA | TRBJ1-2
CASSRIQGARTEAFF | TGTGCCAGCAGTCGTATACAGGGGGCGAGAACTGAAGCTTTCTTT | TRBV28 | NA | 15 | TRBD1 | TRBJ1-1
CASSPNPPGMNTEAFF | TGTGCCAGCTCACCAAACCCCCCAGGCATGAACACTGAAGCTTTCTTT | TRBV18 | NA | 16 | NA | TRBJ1-1
CASSLDKRTASNTGELFF | TGCGCCAGCAGCTTGGATAAACGGACAGCCTCGAACACCGGGGAGCTGTTTTTT | TRBV5-1 | NA | 18 | NA | TRBJ2-2
CASSQDWGDNEQFF | TGTGCCAGCAGCCAAGATTGGGGCGACAATGAGCAGTTCTTC | TRBV3-1/TRBV3-2 | NA | 14 | NA | TRBJ2-1
CASSQVGRSGGANVLTF | TGTGCCAGCAGCCAAGTAGGGCGTAGCGGTGGGGCCAACGTCCTGACTTTC | TRBV3-1/TRBV3-2 | NA | 17 | NA | TRBJ2-6
CASSLVPQAPDTQYF | TGTGCCAGCAGCTTAGTACCTCAGGCCCCAGATACGCAGTATTTT | TRBV11-2 | NA | 15 | NA | TRBJ2-3
CASSTARDNAPLHF | TGTGCCAGCAGTACCGCCCGGGACAACGCACCCCTCCACTTT | TRBV27 | NA | 14 | NA | TRBJ1-6
CASSLEPSSYEQYF | TGTGCCAGCAGCTTAGAGCCCAGCTCCTACGAGCAGTACTTC | TRBV11-2 | NA | 14 | NA | TRBJ2-7
CASSILFRGIVYGYTF | TGTGCCAGTAGTATTCTGTTCAGGGGGATCGTCTATGGCTACACCTTC | TRBV19 | NA | 16 | TRBD1 | TRBJ1-2
CASSQTFTAGEQFF | TGTGCCAGCAGCCAAACTTTCACGGCGGGTGAGCAGTTCTTC | TRBV3-1/TRBV3-2 | NA | 14 | NA | TRBJ2-1
CASSLLPGGAGNTEAFF | TGCGCCAGCAGCCTTCTCCCAGGGGGCGCAGGGAACACTGAAGCTTTCTTT | TRBV5-1 | NA | 17 | TRBD1 | TRBJ1-1
CASSQDPGHRYEQYF | TGTGCCAGCAGCCAAGATCCAGGACACCGATACGAGCAGTACTTC | TRBV3-1/TRBV3-2 | NA | 15 | NA | TRBJ2-7
CASSLRTSGTEQFF | TGCGCCAGCAGCTTGCGGACTAGCGGGACCGAGCAGTTCTTC | TRBV5-1 | NA | 14 | TRBD2 | TRBJ2-1
CASSFTTQGKNEKLFF | TGTGCCAGCAGTTTTACGACGCAGGGAAAAAATGAAAAACTGTTTTTT | TRBV28 | NA | 16 | NA | TRBJ1-4
CASGGTGIYGYTF | TGTGCCAGCGGCGGGACAGGGATCTATGGCTACACCTTC | TRBV28 | NA | 13 | TRBD1 | TRBJ1-2
CASTSRANTGELFF | TGTGCCAGCACCTCACGGGCGAACACCGGGGAGCTGTTTTTT | TRBV9 | NA | 14 | NA | TRBJ2-2
CAWSVNLGTGRDGYTF | TGTGCCTGGAGTGTAAATCTGGGGACAGGAAGGGATGGCTACACCTTC | TRBV30 | NA | 16 | TRBD1 | TRBJ1-2
CASGPRTAGTTIYF | TGTGCCAGCGGCCCCCGGACAGCTGGAACCACCATATATTTT | TRBV14 | NA | 14 | NA | TRBJ1-3
CASTLRAGRYEQYF | TGTGCCAGCACCCTGAGGGCAGGACGATACGAGCAGTACTTC | TRBV28 | NA | 14 | NA | TRBJ2-7
CASRSGQGISEAFF | TGCGCCAGCAGGTCGGGACAGGGGATCTCTGAAGCTTTCTTT | TRBV10-2 | NA | 14 | TRBD1 | TRBJ1-1
CASSGVTANTEAFF | TGTGCCAGCAGTGGTGTGACAGCTAACACTGAAGCTTTCTTT | TRBV2 | NA | 14 | NA | TRBJ1-1
CASSPIRLTSGANVLTF | TGTGCCAGCTCACCCATTAGACTGACCTCTGGGGCCAACGTCCTGACTTTC | TRBV18 | NA | 17 | NA | TRBJ2-6
CASSLNPGGADEQYF | TGTGCCAGCAGCTTAAACCCTGGAGGGGCCGACGAGCAGTACTTC | TRBV7-3 | once | 15 | NA | TRBJ2-7